These T cell receptor beta chains were read from a single sample in a study of T cells in Graves' hyperthyroidism and ophthalmopathy. Via MiXCR, TCRdb re-called the multiplex PCR reads, giving one row per CDR3 protein. The sample yields about 610,000 distinct CDR3 sequences, roughly 15% seen once. The sequenced sample consisted of blood. These receptors were obtained from a woman between 40 and 50 years old with Graves' ophthalmopathy. Both conserved end residues are part of each CDR3. Each record gives: V gene, D gene, clone size, J gene, CDR3 protein, CDR3 DNA. The D gene is left open where the match is weak. Clone size, where shown, is once, few, many, or a class for clones that have expanded.

>TRBV20-1|-|many|TRBJ2-5
CSAAPMVGEETQYF
TGCAGTGCTGCCCCCATGGTGGGGGAAGAGACCCAGTACTTC
>TRBV30|-|many|TRBJ2-3
CAWSVGGTSTDTQYF
TGTGCCTGGAGTGTAGGCGGCACTAGCACAGATACGCAGTATTTT
>TRBV27|TRBD1|many|TRBJ2-7
CASSPHTTGATIYEQYF
TGTGCCAGCAGTCCCCATACGACAGGGGCCACTATCTACGAGCAGTACTTC
>TRBV7-3|-|-|TRBJ2-3
CASSRTLEGTQYF
TGTGCCAGCAGCCGAACCCTTGAGGGTACGCAGTATTTT
>TRBV5-1|TRBD1|-|TRBJ2-5
CASSWTGQQKETQYF
TGCGCCAGCAGCTGGACGGGACAGCAAAAAGAGACCCAGTACTTC
>TRBV9|-|few|TRBJ2-1
CASSVVAGLSYNEQFF
TGTGCCAGCAGCGTAGTTGCGGGGCTCTCCTACAATGAGCAGTTCTTC
>TRBV2|-|-|TRBJ2-7
CASRQEPTYEQYF
TGTGCCAGCCGACAGGAACCCACCTACGAGCAGTACTTC
>TRBV7-9|-|-|TRBJ1-3
CASSPVGVSGNTMYF
TGTGCCAGCAGCCCGGTTGGGGTGTCTGGAAACACCATGTATTTT
>TRBV12-3/TRBV12-4|-|many|TRBJ2-3
CASSRWRTDTQYF
TGTGCCAGCAGCCGGTGGCGGACAGATACGCAGTATTTT
>TRBV7-9|-|-|TRBJ2-7
CARSFSGSYEQYF
TGTGCCAGAAGCTTCAGCGGCTCCTACGAGCAGTACTTC
>TRBV2|-|-|TRBJ2-5
CASGGAWGETQYF
TGTGCCAGTGGGGGGGCCTGGGGAGAGACCCAGTACTTC
>TRBV19|-|few|TRBJ2-2
CASSMGHTGNTGELFF
TGTGCCAGTAGTATGGGACACACTGGGAACACCGGGGAGCTGTTTTTT
>TRBV9|TRBD2|-|TRBJ2-7
CASSPPRGGRDRYEQYF
TGTGCCAGCAGCCCCCCCCGCGGGGGGAGGGACCGCTACGAGCAGTACTTC
>TRBV5-1|TRBD1|-|TRBJ2-1
CASSLDTGGAYNEQFF
TGCGCCAGCAGCTTGGACACAGGGGGCGCGTACAATGAGCAGTTCTTC
>TRBV15|TRBD1|-|TRBJ2-1
CATSREGQSFYNEQFF
TGTGCCACCAGCAGAGAGGGACAGTCCTTTTACAATGAGCAGTTCTTC
>TRBV10-3|TRBD2|many|TRBJ2-7
CAISSLAGVSNEQYF
TGTGCCATCAGTTCACTAGCGGGAGTTTCCAACGAGCAGTACTTC
>TRBV19|-|many|TRBJ1-4
CASNGYSIGEKLFF
TGTGCCAGCAATGGATACAGTATCGGGGAAAAACTGTTTTTT
>TRBV24-1|-|-|TRBJ2-2
CATSPGGTGELFF
TGTGCCACCAGTCCCGGGGGAACCGGGGAGCTGTTTTTT
>TRBV11-2|TRBD2|many|TRBJ2-3
CASSLRLATDTQYF
TGTGCCAGCAGCTTACGACTAGCAACAGATACGCAGTATTTT
>TRBV20-1|TRBD2|many|TRBJ2-5
CSATRTSGLGQTQYF
TGCAGTGCTACGCGGACTAGCGGGTTAGGCCAGACCCAGTACTTC
>TRBV3-1|-|many|TRBJ2-7
CASSPDRIRSSYEQYF
TGTGCCAGCAGCCCTGACAGGATAAGGAGCTCCTACGAGCAGTACTTC
>TRBV18|-|many|TRBJ1-5
CASSPRDRSNQPQHF
TGTGCCAGCTCACCTAGAGACAGGAGCAATCAGCCCCAGCATTTT